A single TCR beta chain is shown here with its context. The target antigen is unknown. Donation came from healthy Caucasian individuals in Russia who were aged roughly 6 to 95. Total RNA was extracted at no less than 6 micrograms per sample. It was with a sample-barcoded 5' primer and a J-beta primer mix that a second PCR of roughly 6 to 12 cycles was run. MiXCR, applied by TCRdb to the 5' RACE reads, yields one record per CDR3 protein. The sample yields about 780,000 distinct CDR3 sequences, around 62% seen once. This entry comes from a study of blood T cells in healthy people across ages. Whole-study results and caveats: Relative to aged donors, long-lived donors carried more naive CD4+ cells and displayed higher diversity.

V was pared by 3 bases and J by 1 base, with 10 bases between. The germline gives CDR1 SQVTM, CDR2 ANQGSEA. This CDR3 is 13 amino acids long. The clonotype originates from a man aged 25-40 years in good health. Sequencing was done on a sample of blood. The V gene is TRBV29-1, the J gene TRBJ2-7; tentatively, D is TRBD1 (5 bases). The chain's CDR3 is CSVERQGSYEQYF. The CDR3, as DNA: TGCAGCGTTGAGCGGCAGGGATCCTACGAGCAGTACTTC.